This T cell receptor beta chain comes out of a study of circulating and synovial CD4+ cells in juvenile arthritis. Study-wide findings and caveats: These blood cells shared more CDR3 sequences with synovium than bulk blood. Bulk blood CD4 repertoires were more diverse than these.

Germline trimming cut 5 bases from V and 0 bases from J; bases unmatched to any gene: 9. Germline lookup yields CDR1 SGHNT and CDR2 YYREEE (reference sequence). The CDR3 covers 17 residues. Method: immunoSEQ multiplex PCR; TCRdb's copy keeps in-frame clones and lacks some. The table records tens of thousands of clones, roughly 94% of them present only once. Only a few counts were recorded for this clone. What it recognizes is unknown. Material for sequencing was CD4+ T cells from blood. The TCR originated in a human donor with juvenile idiopathic arthritis. The chain recombines TRBV5-4 with TRBJ1-4, with 8 bases identical to TRBD1. Here the CDR3 reads CASRLTGGGTTNEKLFF. The CDR3 DNA reads as TGTGCCAGCAGACTAACAGGGGGAGGAACAACTAATGAAAAACTGTTTTTT.